This entry features one T cell receptor beta chain sequence. This specimen comes from a study of shared T cell receptors in the human thymus. Produced via immunoSEQ multiplex PCR; TCRdb's table is partial and in-frame only. Here the sample spans 500,000 to 850,000 clones, about 89% being singletons. These sequences were also reported in another study, on human thymus T cells. Per that study: Across thymic and blood repertoires, the usage of V and J genes appeared to be biased.

Source material: thymocytes. This receptor was identified in a boy in the first two years of life with a congenital heart defect.

The CDR3 DNA sequence: TGTGCCAGCAGTTCCGCCCGGGACAGGGGTTATTCACCCCTCCACTTT. It is translated as CASSSARDRGYSPLHF. This chain connects TRBV28 to TRBJ1-6, with 10 bases fitting TRBD1. Germline values: CDR1 MDHEN, CDR2 SYDVKM. With V trimmed by 4 bases and J by 8 bases, 8 bases remained unmatched. This CDR3 contains 16 residues.